Sequencing of this TCR beta chain was carried out in a study of response to subunit inactivated influenza vaccine. Points on this clonotype: Antigen specificity is unknown.

TCRdb re-called the RT-PCR reads through MiXCR, storing one row per CDR3 protein. The top ten hold 9.5% to 13% of the sample, which has some 850,000 distinct CDR3 sequences, less than 20% seen once. Findings and caveats of the study: Authors suggested few new T cells are recruited by each seasonal influenza vaccination.

The CDR3 contains 14 residues. The trim removed 6 bases at V and 10 bases at J, leaving 10 bases unmatched. The rearrangement links TRBV12-3 or TRBV12-4 to TRBJ2-1; 9 nucleotides match TRBD1. This material consisted of PBMCs from blood, taken around 5 days after vaccination. This receptor was obtained from a man aged 45-65 years who received an inactivated influenza vaccine. The CDR3 sequence is CASSWGQGVGEQFF. CDR3 DNA sequence: TGTGCCAGCAGCTGGGGACAGGGAGTAGGGGAGCAGTTCTTC.